The source of this T cell receptor (beta chain) is a study of blood T cell repertoires in COVID-19. As for the study in general: Samples taken during acute and convalescent COVID-19 were collected in the United States, Italy and Spain. T cells, B-cell-depleted T cells, or PBMCs provided the cDNA or gDNA that served as material.

Authors' processing steps: Reference gene primer amplification gave estimated nucleated cell counts. This table comes from immunoSEQ multiplex PCR, and its TCRdb copy is limited to in-frame clones, with some not included. V, J and clone size were drawn from that table, and D and trimming were deduced from the DNA. This table has around 64,000 clones, roughly 80% appearing once. This CDR3 has 13 residues. Losses at the gene ends were 7 bases for V and 1 base for J; bases not matched to a gene: 3. In germline, CDR1 is SQVTM, CDR2 ANQGSEA. V gene TRBV29-1 combines with J gene TRBJ2-3; 9 bases are shared with TRBD2. Source material: peripheral blood. This TCR came from a human donor in a cohort sampled during active COVID-19. DNA for the CDR3: TGCAGCGGGAAGCGGGGGGGCACAGATACGCAGTATTTT. Its translation is CSGKRGGTDTQYF.